This is a list of T cell receptor beta chains from one sample in a study of cytomegalovirus exposure and HLA in healthy donors. The table came from immunoSEQ multiplex PCR; TCRdb's copy has only in-frame clones and leaves some out. Counted here are 160,000 or so clones, 60% to 80% occurring once; the ten biggest clones make up less than 8%. Sequencing was carried out using PBMCs. These receptors all come from a man aged 40-49 years in good health and CMV-seropositive. Both conserved end residues are part of each CDR3. Fields, in order: J gene, D gene, V gene, clone size, CDR3 protein, CDR3 DNA. D genes are given only for firm matches. The size field is filled for only some rows; it gives once, few, many or a size class.

>TRBJ1-2|.|TRBV18|.
CASSDHPGRLDGYTF
TGTGCCAGCTCCGACCACCCCGGGAGGCTAGATGGCTACACCTTC
>TRBJ2-2|.|TRBV19|few
CASSSPGQGRTGELFF
TGTGCCAGTAGTAGCCCAGGTCAGGGAAGGACCGGGGAGCTGTTTTTT
>TRBJ1-3|.|TRBV19|.
CASSVQGPTGNTIYF
TGTGCCAGTAGCGTGCAGGGGCCCACTGGAAACACCATATATTTT
>TRBJ1-2|TRBD1|TRBV29-1|.
CSGSTGANYGYTF
TGCAGCGGATCGACAGGGGCTAACTATGGCTACACCTTC
>TRBJ2-5|.|TRBV19|.
CASSMVDSQETQYF
TGTGCCAGTAGTATGGTGGACAGCCAAGAGACCCAGTACTTC
>TRBJ2-7|.|TRBV5-1|.
CASSRDPGPTAEQYF
TGCGCCAGCAGCAGAGATCCAGGGCCGACTGCCGAGCAGTACTTC
>TRBJ2-7|.|TRBV7-2|.
CASSPAGFYEQYF
TGTGCCAGCAGCCCGGCAGGATTCTACGAGCAGTACTTC
>TRBJ2-7|TRBD2|TRBV9|.
CASSPSRTSGRYEQYF
TGTGCCAGCAGCCCATCCCGGACTAGCGGGAGATACGAGCAGTACTTC
>TRBJ2-3|.|TRBV7-7|few
CASSPGVAASTDTQYF
TGTGCCAGCAGCCCAGGGGTAGCAGCTAGCACAGATACGCAGTATTTT
>TRBJ2-7|.|TRBV11-2|.
CASSFTGLVEQYF
TGTGCCAGCAGCTTTACAGGGTTAGTCGAGCAGTACTTC
>TRBJ1-2|.|TRBV4-2|.
CASSQDAREHYGYTF
TGTGCCAGCAGCCAAGATGCCAGGGAACACTATGGCTACACCTTC
>TRBJ1-5|.|TRBV25-1|.
CASSESTVNQPQHF
TGTGCCAGCAGTGAATCGACAGTGAATCAGCCCCAGCATTTT
>TRBJ2-1|TRBD2|TRBV6-4|.
CASSRTSGSPYNEQFF
TGTGCCAGCAGTAGGACTAGCGGGAGCCCCTACAATGAGCAGTTCTTC
>TRBJ1-2|TRBD1|TRBV6-5|.
CASEPTGRERYGYTF
TGTGCCAGCGAACCGACAGGGCGTGAACGCTATGGCTACACCTTC
>TRBJ2-7|TRBD2|TRBV28|.
CASSTLGTSGYEQYF
TGTGCCAGCAGTACCCTCGGGACTAGCGGATACGAGCAGTACTTC
>TRBJ2-5|TRBD1|TRBV11-1|few
CASSPTGGETQYF
TGTGCCAGCAGCCCCACAGGGGGAGAGACCCAGTACTTC
>TRBJ2-2|.|TRBV6-5|once
CASSYGNRVTGELFF
TGTGCCAGCAGTTACGGAAACAGGGTCACCGGGGAGCTGTTTTTT
>TRBJ2-5|.|TRBV18|.
CASSPSETQYF
TGTGCCAGCTCACCAAGCGAGACCCAGTACTTC
>TRBJ1-2|.|TRBV19|.
CASSIGQLGYTF
TGTGCCAGTAGTATTGGACAGCTGGGCTACACCTTC
>TRBJ2-7|TRBD1|TRBV11-2|.
CASSFGTGAHEQYF
TGTGCCAGCAGCTTTGGGACAGGGGCCCACGAGCAGTACTTC
>TRBJ2-3|TRBD2|TRBV27|.
CASSLGLAGADTQYF
TGTGCCAGCAGTCTTGGACTAGCGGGAGCAGATACGCAGTATTTT
>TRBJ2-7|TRBD2|TRBV5-1|.
CASSGRTSGSGSEQYF
TGCGCCAGCAGCGGTCGGACTAGCGGGAGTGGCTCCGAGCAGTACTTC
>TRBJ1-5|TRBD1|TRBV19|.
CASSQTGNSNQPQHF
TGTGCCAGTAGTCAGACAGGGAATAGCAATCAGCCCCAGCATTTT
>TRBJ2-7|.|TRBV6-6|.
CASSFIGMTYEQYF
TGTGCCAGCAGTTTTATCGGGATGACCTACGAGCAGTACTTC
>TRBJ2-1|TRBD2|TRBV5-5|.
CASSLPGLAGGNEQFF
TGTGCCAGCAGCTTACCCGGACTAGCGGGGGGAAATGAGCAGTTCTTC
>TRBJ2-2|.|TRBV7-6|.
CASSLYADNTGELFF
TGTGCCAGCAGCTTATATGCGGATAACACCGGGGAGCTGTTTTTT
>TRBJ1-2|TRBD1|TRBV2|few
CASSGQGSYGYTF
TGTGCCAGCAGTGGACAGGGAAGCTATGGCTACACCTTC
>TRBJ2-5|TRBD2|TRBV5-6|.
CASSPRLAGETQYF
TGTGCCAGCAGCCCCCGACTAGCGGGAGAGACCCAGTACTTC
>TRBJ2-7|TRBD1|TRBV10-3|.
CAISQGAPYEQYF
TGTGCCATCAGTCAGGGGGCCCCCTACGAGCAGTACTTC